These 7 T cell receptor beta chains were sequenced from one sample in a study of T cell responses to AZD1222 COVID-19 vaccine. The assay was immunoSEQ multiplex PCR, and TCRdb's table has in-frame clones only and misses some. The sample gives roughly 110,000 clones, over 80% of which show up once; under 10% is in the top ten. This material consisted of peripheral blood, taken 28 days after the second AZD1222 dose. These receptors were taken from an adult who received the AZD1222 COVID-19 vaccine.

The V gene is TRBV6-2 or TRBV6-3, the J gene TRBJ2-4, with 8 bases lining up with TRBD2. Germline V lookup: CDR1 MNHEY, CDR2 SVGEGT. Trimming took 2 bases from V and 6 from J; bases not matched to a gene: 12. The CDR3 spans 17 residues. This CDR3 is CASSYETGGLVPNIQYF. The CDR3 bases are TGTGCCAGCAGTTACGAGACGGGGGGGCTCGTTCCAAACATTCAGTACTTC.

This chain connects TRBV5-4 to TRBJ1-4; TRBD1 agrees at 10 bases. J gave up 8 bases and V 4 bases, and 5 bases lay outside the gene matches. Germline loops: CDR1 SGHNT, CDR2 YYREEE (reference sequence). The CDR3 covers 14 residues. The chain's CDR3 is CASSPRTGGEKLFF. The CDR3 DNA is TGTGCCAGCAGCCCCCGGACAGGGGGAGAAAAACTGTTTTTT.

The rearrangement uses TRBV25-1 and TRBJ2-7; TRBD2 matches at 8 bases. Germline loops: CDR1 MGHDK, CDR2 SYGVNS. With 5 bases clipped from V and 5 bases from J, the junction kept 8 bases outside the gene matches. The CDR3 runs 14 residues. The CDR3 DNA sequence: TGTGCCAGCAGTCTAACCGGGACTAGGGACGAGCAGTACTTC. This gives the protein CASSLTGTRDEQYF.

The rearrangement uses TRBV7-9 and TRBJ1-5, with TRBD1 matching over 11 bases. CDR3 length: 18 residues. J gave up 4 bases and V 4 bases, and 12 bases lay outside the gene matches. From germline, CDR1 is SEHNR and CDR2 FQNEAQ (reference sequence). The CDR3 loop is CASSSRTGGEGVNQPQHF. CDR3 nucleotides: TGTGCCAGCAGCTCGAGGACAGGGGGCGAGGGGGTGAATCAGCCCCAGCATTTT. The full variable domain, completed using reference TRBV7-9 and TRBJ1-5, is DTGVSQNPRHKITKRGQNVTFRCDPISEHNRLYWYRQTLGQGPEFLTYFQNEAQLEKSRLLSDRFSAERPKGSFSTLEIQRTEQGDSAMYLCASSSRTGGEGVNQPQHFGDGTRLSIL.

The rearrangement joins TRBV27 to TRBJ2-7, with a possible D match to TRBD2 (11 bases). This CDR3 spans 18 amino acids. Trimming cost V 5 bases and J 7 bases, with 30 bases left between them. Germline V gene lookup returns CDR1 MNHEY and CDR2 SMNVEV (reference sequence). The CDR3 spells CASSRGTGDSGRAVEQYF. The CDR3 DNA follows: TGTGCCAGCAGTAGAGGGACAGGGGATAGCGGGAGGGCCGTGGAGCAGTACTTC.

The V call is TRBV5-5, the J call TRBJ2-7; TRBD1 matches 9 bases. Unmatched junction bases numbered 11, after V lost 4 bases and J lost 3 bases. From germline, CDR1 is SGHKS and CDR2 YYEKEE (reference sequence). The CDR3 consists of 16 residues. The CDR3 loop reads CASSPPSGTGFYEQYF. CDR3 sequence (DNA): TGTGCCAGCAGCCCGCCCTCCGGGACAGGGTTCTACGAGCAGTACTTC.

This chain joins TRBV13 and TRBJ2-2; a weak D match, TRBD1 (6 bases). V was trimmed by 2 bases and J by 4 bases, leaving 14 bases between them. The CDR3 totals 16 residues. Germline assignment: CDR1 PRHDT and CDR2 FYEKMQ (reference sequence). In DNA, the CDR3 is TGTGCCAGCAGCTTAAGGGCAGGGGCCCTCACCGGGGAGCTGTTTTTT. This encodes CASSLRAGALTGELFF.